This T cell receptor (beta chain) emerged from a study of blood T cell repertoires in COVID-19. Looking at the study overall: Donors in the United States, Italy and Spain gave samples during acute or convalescent COVID-19. Nucleic acid was either cDNA or gDNA, and it came from T cells, B-cell-depleted T cells, or PBMCs.

Germline V gene lookup returns CDR1 SNHLY and CDR2 FYNNEI. Trimming took 6 bases from V and 4 from J; bases not matched to a gene: 13. The CDR3 covers 17 residues. The data were produced by immunoSEQ multiplex PCR, yet TCRdb's version contains in-frame clones alone and is incomplete. The sample has 220,000 or so clones, approximately 82% seen once. The source is a woman of 80 years or more with acute or convalescent COVID-19. The chain employs TRBV2 and TRBJ1-5, with 9 bases aligning to TRBD1. The sample comprised peripheral blood. The CDR3 sequence is CASRAYFYRGPNQPQHF. The CDR3 DNA sequence: TGTGCCAGCAGGGCTTACTTTTACAGGGGGCCAAATCAGCCCCAGCATTTT. Together with reference TRBV2 and TRBJ1-5, the CDR3 gives the full variable domain: EPEVTQTPSHQVTQMGQEVILRCVPISNHLYFYWYRQILGQKVEFLVSFYNNEISEKSEIFDDQFSVERPDGSNFTLKIRSTKLEDSAMYFCASRAYFYRGPNQPQHFGDGTRLSIL.